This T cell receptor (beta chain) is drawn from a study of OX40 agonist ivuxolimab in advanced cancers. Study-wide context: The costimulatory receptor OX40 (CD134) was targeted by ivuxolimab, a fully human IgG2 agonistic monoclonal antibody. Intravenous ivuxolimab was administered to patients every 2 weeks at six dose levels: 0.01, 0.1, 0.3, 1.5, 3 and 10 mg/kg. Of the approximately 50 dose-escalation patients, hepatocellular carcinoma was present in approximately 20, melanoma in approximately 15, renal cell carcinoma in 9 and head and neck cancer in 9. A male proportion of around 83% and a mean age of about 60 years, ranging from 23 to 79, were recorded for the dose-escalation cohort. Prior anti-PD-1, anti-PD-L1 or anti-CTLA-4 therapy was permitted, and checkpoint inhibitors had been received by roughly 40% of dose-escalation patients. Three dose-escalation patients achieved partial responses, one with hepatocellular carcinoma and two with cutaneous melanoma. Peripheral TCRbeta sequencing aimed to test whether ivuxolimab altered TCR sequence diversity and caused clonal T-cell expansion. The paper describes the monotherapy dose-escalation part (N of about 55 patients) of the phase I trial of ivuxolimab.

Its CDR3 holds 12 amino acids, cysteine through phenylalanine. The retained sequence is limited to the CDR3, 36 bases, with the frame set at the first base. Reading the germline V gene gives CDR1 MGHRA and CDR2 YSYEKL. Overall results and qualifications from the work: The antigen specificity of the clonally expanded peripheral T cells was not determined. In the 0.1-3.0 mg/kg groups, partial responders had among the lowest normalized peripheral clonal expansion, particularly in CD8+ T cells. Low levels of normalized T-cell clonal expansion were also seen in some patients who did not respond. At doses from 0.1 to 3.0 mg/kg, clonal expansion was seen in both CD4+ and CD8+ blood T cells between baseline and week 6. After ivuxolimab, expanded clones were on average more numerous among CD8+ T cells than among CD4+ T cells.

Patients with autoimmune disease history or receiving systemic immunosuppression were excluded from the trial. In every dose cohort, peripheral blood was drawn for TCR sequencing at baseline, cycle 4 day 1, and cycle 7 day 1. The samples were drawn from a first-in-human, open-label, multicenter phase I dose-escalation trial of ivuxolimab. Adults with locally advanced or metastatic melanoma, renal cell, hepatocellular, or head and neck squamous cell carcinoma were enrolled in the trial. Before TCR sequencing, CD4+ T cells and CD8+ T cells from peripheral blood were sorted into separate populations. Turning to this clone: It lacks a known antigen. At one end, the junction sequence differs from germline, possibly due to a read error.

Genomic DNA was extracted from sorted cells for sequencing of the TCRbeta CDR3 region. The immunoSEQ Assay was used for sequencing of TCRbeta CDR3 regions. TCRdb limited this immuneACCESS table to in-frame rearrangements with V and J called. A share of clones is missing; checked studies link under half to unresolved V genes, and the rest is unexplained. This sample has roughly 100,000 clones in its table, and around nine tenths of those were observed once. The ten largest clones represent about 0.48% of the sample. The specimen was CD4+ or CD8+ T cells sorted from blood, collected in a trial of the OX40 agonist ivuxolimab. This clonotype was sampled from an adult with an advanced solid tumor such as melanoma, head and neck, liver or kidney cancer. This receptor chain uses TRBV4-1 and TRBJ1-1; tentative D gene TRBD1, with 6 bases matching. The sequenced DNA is TGCGCCAGCAGACAAGGGGGAACTGAAGCTTTCTTT. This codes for CASRQGGTEAFF.